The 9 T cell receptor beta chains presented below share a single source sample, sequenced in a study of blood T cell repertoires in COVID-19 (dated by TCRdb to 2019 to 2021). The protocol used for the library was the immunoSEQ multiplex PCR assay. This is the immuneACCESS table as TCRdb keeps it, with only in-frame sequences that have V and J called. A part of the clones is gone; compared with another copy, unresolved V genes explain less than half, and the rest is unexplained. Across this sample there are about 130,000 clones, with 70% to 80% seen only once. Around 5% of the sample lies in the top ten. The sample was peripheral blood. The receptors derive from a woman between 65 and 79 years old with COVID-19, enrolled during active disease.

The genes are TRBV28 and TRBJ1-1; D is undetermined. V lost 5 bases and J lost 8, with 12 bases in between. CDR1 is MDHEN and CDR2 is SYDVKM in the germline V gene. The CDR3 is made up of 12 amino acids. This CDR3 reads CASSPLKSEAFF. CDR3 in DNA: TGTGCCAGCAGTCCCTTGAAGAGCGAAGCTTTCTTT.

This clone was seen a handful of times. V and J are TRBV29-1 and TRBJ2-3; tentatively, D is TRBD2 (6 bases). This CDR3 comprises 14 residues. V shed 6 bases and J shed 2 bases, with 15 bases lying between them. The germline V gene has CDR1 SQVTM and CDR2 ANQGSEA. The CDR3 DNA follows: TGCAGCGTCTCGGGACTTCTTCTCACAGATACGCAGTATTTT. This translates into CSVSGLLLTDTQYF.

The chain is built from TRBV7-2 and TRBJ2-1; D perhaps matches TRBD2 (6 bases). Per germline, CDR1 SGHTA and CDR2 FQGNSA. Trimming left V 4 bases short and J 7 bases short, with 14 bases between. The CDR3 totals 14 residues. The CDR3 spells CASSSAGGVNEQFF. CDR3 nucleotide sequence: TGTGCCAGCAGCTCAGCGGGCGGGGTTAATGAGCAGTTCTTC.

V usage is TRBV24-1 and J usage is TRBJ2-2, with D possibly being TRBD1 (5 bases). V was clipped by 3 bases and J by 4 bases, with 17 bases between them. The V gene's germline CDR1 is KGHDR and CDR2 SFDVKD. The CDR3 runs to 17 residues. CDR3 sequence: CATSDPSTVVGTGELFF. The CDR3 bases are TGTGCCACCAGTGATCCTTCGACAGTCGTGGGCACCGGGGAGCTGTTTTTT.

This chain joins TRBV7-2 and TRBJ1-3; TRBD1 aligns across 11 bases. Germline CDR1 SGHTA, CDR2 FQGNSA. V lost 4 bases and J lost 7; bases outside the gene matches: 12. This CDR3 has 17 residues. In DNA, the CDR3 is TGTGCCAGCAGCTCCAACCCGGGGACAGGGGGAGGCAACACCATATATTTT. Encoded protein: CASSSNPGTGGGNTIYF.

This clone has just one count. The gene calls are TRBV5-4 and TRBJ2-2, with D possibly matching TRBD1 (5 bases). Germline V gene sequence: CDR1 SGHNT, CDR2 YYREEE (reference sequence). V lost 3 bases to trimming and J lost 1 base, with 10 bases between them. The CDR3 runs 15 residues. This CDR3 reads CASSSRTMNTGELFF. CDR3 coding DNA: TGTGCCAGCAGCTCCCGGACAATGAACACCGGGGAGCTGTTTTTT.

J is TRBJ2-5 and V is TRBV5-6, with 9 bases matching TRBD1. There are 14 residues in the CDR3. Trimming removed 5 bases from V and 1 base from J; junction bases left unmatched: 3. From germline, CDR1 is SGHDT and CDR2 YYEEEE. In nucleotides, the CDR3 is TGTGCCAGCAGTTCGACAGGGGGCCAAGAGACCCAGTACTTC. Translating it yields CASSSTGGQETQYF. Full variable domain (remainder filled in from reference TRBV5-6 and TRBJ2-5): DAGVTQSPTHLIKTRGQQVTLRCSPKSGHDTVSWYQQALGQGPQFIFQYYEEEERQRGNFPDRFSGHQFPNYSSELNVNALLLGDSALYLCASSSTGGQETQYFGPGTRLLVL.

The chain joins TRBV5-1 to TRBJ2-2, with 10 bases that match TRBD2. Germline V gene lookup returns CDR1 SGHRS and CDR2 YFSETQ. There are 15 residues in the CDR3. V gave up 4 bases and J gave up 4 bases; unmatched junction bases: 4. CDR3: CASSGRLAGTGELFF. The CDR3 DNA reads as TGCGCCAGCAGCGGGCGACTAGCGGGCACCGGGGAGCTGTTTTTT.

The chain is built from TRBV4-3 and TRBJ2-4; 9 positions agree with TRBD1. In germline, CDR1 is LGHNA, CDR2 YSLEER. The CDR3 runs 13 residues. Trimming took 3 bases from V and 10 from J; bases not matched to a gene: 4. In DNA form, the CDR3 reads TGCGCCAGCAGCCAGGGACAGGGACTTATTCAGTACTTC. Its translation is CASSQGQGLIQYF.